These T cell receptor beta chains were read from a single sample in a study of human T cells and chemical hapten exposure. TCRdb analysed the RACE reads with MiXCR anew, one entry per CDR3 protein. The sample lists 250,000 or so distinct CDR3 sequences; around 7.7% were seen once. The sequences come from whole blood, collected in connection with sensitization to the hapten diphenylcyclopropenone (DPC). Every receptor here comes from a man between 18 and 29 years old with alopecia areata. Some clones in this sample may be carry-over from other donors' samples. Each CDR3 is given with its conserved first and last residue. A D gene is named only where the DNA matches it firmly. Some rows mark clone size as missing; the rest say once, few, many or name a class of expanded clone.

clone size	CDR3 length	D gene	J gene	V gene	CDR3 protein	CDR3 DNA
.	17	.	TRBJ1-6	TRBV4-1	CASSQDRGNRHNSPLHF	TGCGCCAGCAGCCAAGACCGGGGGAATCGGCATAATTCACCCCTCCACTTT
few	14	.	TRBJ1-1	TRBV6-5	CASSYSPYNTEAFF	TGTGCCAGCAGTTACTCGCCCTATAACACTGAAGCTTTCTTT
.	11	.	TRBJ1-1	TRBV20-1	CSAKDSFEAFF	TGCAGTGCTAAGGACAGCTTTGAAGCTTTCTTT
many	13	.	TRBJ1-2	TRBV12-5	CASKAEVEAGYTF	TGTGCTAGTAAGGCAGAAGTAGAGGCTGGCTACACCTTC
many	15	.	TRBJ1-4	TRBV12-3/TRBV12-4	CASSPLSAANEKLFF	TGTGCCAGCAGTCCGCTGTCCGCGGCTAATGAAAAACTGTTTTTT
.	16	.	TRBJ1-3	TRBV3-1	CASSHRTGSSGNTIYF	TGTGCCAGCAGCCATAGGACGGGGAGCTCTGGAAACACCATATATTTT
.	15	.	TRBJ2-2	TRBV20-1	CSARGVHTNTGELFF	TGCAGTGCTAGAGGGGTCCATACGAACACCGGGGAGCTGTTTTTT
.	15	.	TRBJ2-5	TRBV11-3	CASSHDYTPGETQYF	TGTGCCAGCAGCCACGACTACACCCCCGGCGAGACCCAGTACTTC
.	17	.	TRBJ2-4	TRBV4-3	CASSQVLGSLAKNIQYF	TGCGCCAGCAGCCAAGTACTTGGCAGCCTAGCCAAAAACATTCAGTACTTC
many	18	.	TRBJ1-6	TRBV4-1	CASSPIDRFDSYNSPLHF	TGCGCCAGCAGCCCAATCGACAGGTTTGACTCCTATAATTCACCCCTCCACTTT
many	14	.	TRBJ2-3	TRBV28	CASRDLRGSDTQYF	TGTGCCAGCAGGGACCTTAGGGGGTCAGATACGCAGTATTTT
few	11	.	TRBJ1-5	TRBV2	CASSDLVAQHF	TGTGCCAGCAGTGATTTGGTAGCCCAGCATTTT
many	14	.	TRBJ2-2	TRBV4-3	CASSPDTNTGELFF	TGCGCCAGCAGCCCAGATACGAACACCGGGGAGCTGTTTTTT
.	13	.	TRBJ2-5	TRBV7-2	CASSFTWRETQYF	TGTGCCAGCAGCTTCACGTGGAGGGAGACCCAGTACTTC
many	16	TRBD1	TRBJ1-4	TRBV5-1	CASSVDPGQGNEKLFF	TGCGCCAGCAGCGTGGACCCGGGACAGGGGAATGAAAAACTGTTTTTT
few	13	.	TRBJ1-1	TRBV28	CASLNPFSTEAFF	TGTGCCAGCCTGAATCCGTTTTCGACTGAAGCTTTCTTT
.	15	.	TRBJ2-3	TRBV20-1	CSAPPGDVGTDTQYF	TGCAGTGCGCCCCCCGGGGACGTGGGAACAGATACGCAGTATTTT
many	15	TRBD2	TRBJ2-7	TRBV15	CATSREAGVSYEQYF	TGTGCCACCAGCAGAGAGGCGGGGGTCTCCTACGAGCAGTACTTC
.	18	TRBD1	TRBJ1-5	TRBV4-2	CASSQAPLGGWGNQPQHF	TGTGCCAGCAGCCAAGCACCATTAGGGGGCTGGGGCAATCAGCCCCAGCATTTT